This TCR beta chain was identified during a study of CD8 T cells in Susac syndrome. The wider study: At the time their blood was drawn, patients with Susac syndrome were either therapy-naive, on corticosteroids (with some of them also receiving intravenous immunoglobulin), or on intravenous immunoglobulin alone.

V lost 0 bases and J 0 bases, leaving 15 bases between the germline ends. Germline assignment: CDR1 LNHNV and CDR2 YYDKDF (reference sequence). This CDR3 is 19 amino acids long. The RNA input was about 0.5 to 1 ug, and it was reverse transcribed with random hexamers. Via MiXCR, TCRdb re-called the immunoSEQ multiplex PCR reads, giving one row per CDR3 protein. The table records about 130,000 distinct CDR3 sequences, about 94% of them present only once. The recently defined diagnostic criteria for definite or probable disease were met by the Susac syndrome patients. This receptor was obtained from a human donor with Susac syndrome. This rearrangement joins TRBV15 to TRBJ2-6, with D maybe TRBD1 (6 bases). The sequenced material came from CD8+ T cells from PBMCs. The CDR3 reads CATSRDAGTSSSGANVLTF. The CDR3 region has the DNA TGTGCCACCAGCAGAGACGCCGGGACATCGAGCTCTGGGGCCAACGTCCTGACTTTC.